In its sample, the clone carrying this TCR beta chain was seen many times. This sample stems from a study of T cells in Graves' hyperthyroidism and ophthalmopathy. From RNA transcripts, TCR beta CDR3 regions were amplified. With the HTBI primer set, the TCR CDR3 went through a first round of RT-PCR. Using its own MiXCR run on the multiplex PCR reads, TCRdb lists one record per CDR3 protein. The profile shows about 510,000 distinct CDR3 sequences, roughly 15% of them singletons. Trimming pared 2 bases from V and 0 bases from J, leaving 11 bases between. CDR1 is MNHEY and CDR2 is SVGAGI in the germline V gene. CDR3 length equals 16 residues.

Sequences were obtained from blood. This clonotype was obtained from a woman between 40 and 55 years old with Graves' hyperthyroidism. This chain uses TRBV6-5 with TRBJ1-3; D possibly corresponds to TRBD1 (6 bases). In DNA form, the CDR3 reads TGTGCCAGCAGTTACGACAGGTCAAGCTCTGGAAACACCATATATTTT. Translation gives CASSYDRSSSGNTIYF.